This entry lists 3 T cell receptor beta chains sequenced from one sample in a study of T-cell memory formation after mild COVID-19. TCRdb re-called the 5' RACE reads with MiXCR, one entry per CDR3 protein. The table records fewer than 300,000 distinct CDR3 sequences, 16% of them present only once. Sequenced material: PBMCs or a T cell subset sorted from them (not recorded which). Every receptor here comes from a man aged 18 to 29 who had mild COVID-19 (a few samples of this study predate the infection). Cell type and time point are not known.

This clonotype has only a few counts. The chain couples TRBV7-9 to TRBJ2-7, with a tentative D call TRBD1 (6 bases). Germline V gene sequence: CDR1 SEHNR, CDR2 FQNEAQ (reference sequence). The V end lost 11 bases, the J end lost 4 bases, and 24 bases lay between the germline ends. CDR3 length: 15 amino acids. CDR3: CAPGEQGVSAYEQYV. The CDR3 DNA reads TGTGCCCCGGGTGAACAGGGCGTTAGCGCTTACGAGCAGTACGTC.

This clonotype has just a few counts. The chain combines TRBV12-3 or TRBV12-4 with TRBJ2-7; D assignment may be TRBD1 or TRBD2 (5 bases each). The length of the CDR3 is 16 residues. V lost 6 bases to trimming and J lost 6 bases, with 24 bases between them. The DNA of the CDR3 is TGTGCCAGCAGGGCCGGGGCCGACTTACGTATGTCCGAGCAGTACTTC. As protein: CASRAGADLRMSEQYF.

Only a few counts were recorded for this clonotype. This rearrangement joins TRBV4-3 to TRBJ2-5, with D unresolved. V was shortened by 0 bases and J by 3 bases, with 8 bases between the two germline ends. Germline assignment: CDR1 LGHNA and CDR2 YSLEER. The CDR3 consists of 14 residues. The CDR3: CASSQDRREETQYF. The CDR3 region has the DNA TGCGCCAGCAGCCAAGATAGAAGAGAAGAGACCCAGTACTTC.